Given below is one T cell receptor (beta chain) in context. This sample was included in a study of PD-1 and CTLA-4 blockade in melanoma. This table comes from immunoSEQ multiplex PCR, and its TCRdb copy is limited to in-frame clones, with some not included. Seen here are tens of thousands of clones, around nine tenths observed once, and the top ten hold around 8.5%. The germline V gene has CDR1 SGHTA and CDR2 FQGNSA. The CDR3 spans 13 residues. With 2 bases removed from V and 3 bases from J, the gap between germline ends came to 8 bases. The V and J genes are TRBV7-2 and TRBJ2-7; D remains unclear. The receptor was isolated from a human donor with melanoma. The sample was CD8+ T cells from peripheral blood, taken before anti-PD-1 treatment. CDR3 protein: CASSLIASYEQYF. CDR3 coding DNA: TGTGCCAGCAGCTTAATTGCCAGCTACGAGCAGTACTTC.